A selection of T cell receptor beta chains follows, all from one sample in a study of blood T cell repertoires in COVID-19. Assay used: immunoSEQ multiplex PCR; TCRdb lists only in-frame clones, some missing. The table shows 450,000 or so clones, with approximately 91% occurring only once. Source material: peripheral blood. Receptors were obtained from a woman aged 40 to 50 with COVID-19, enrolled during active disease. Both conserved end residues are part of each CDR3. D genes are given only for firm matches. The size entry is marked missing in some rows and otherwise reads once, few, many or a size class.

CDR3,DNA,size,V,J,D
CAISETNPGEGTDTQYF,TGTGCCATCAGTGAGACTAACCCGGGTGAGGGCACAGATACGCAGTATTTT,once,TRBV10-3,TRBJ2-3,.
CASSAGQAPNVLTF,TGTGCCAGCAGTGCCGGACAGGCCCCCAACGTCCTGACTTTC,.,TRBV2,TRBJ2-6,TRBD1
CSMNYAKETQYF,TGCAGCATGAACTACGCCAAAGAGACCCAGTACTTC,.,TRBV29-1,TRBJ2-5,.
CASSHAGPRDGYTF,TGCGCCAGCAGCCACGCCGGGCCGCGGGATGGCTACACCTTC,.,TRBV5-1,TRBJ1-2,.
CASSATGNRGYTF,TGCGCCAGCAGCGCAACAGGGAATCGCGGCTACACCTTC,once,TRBV5-1,TRBJ1-2,.
CASSFGRGRGGELFF,TGTGCTAGCAGCTTCGGCAGGGGCCGCGGCGGGGAGCTGTTTTTT,once,TRBV7-7,TRBJ2-2,.
CASSVGARNTEAFF,TGTGCCAGCAGCGTGGGGGCGAGGAACACTGAAGCTTTCTTT,.,TRBV9,TRBJ1-1,.
CASRNSGLYEQYF,TGTGCCAGCAGAAACTCAGGTCTCTACGAGCAGTACTTC,.,TRBV6-5,TRBJ2-7,.
CASSPDRESGNEQFF,TGTGCCAGCAGCCCCGATCGGGAGTCCGGCAATGAGCAGTTCTTC,.,TRBV27,TRBJ2-1,.
CASSRQGNSPLHF,TGTGCCAGCTCGAGGCAGGGGAATTCACCCCTCCACTTT,.,TRBV14,TRBJ1-6,.
CASSYREGNEQYF,TGCGCCAGCAGTTACAGGGAAGGGAACGAGCAGTACTTC,.,TRBV5-1,TRBJ2-7,.
CASSPVSSGQDSPLHF,TGCGCCAGCAGCCCCGTTTCATCAGGGCAAGATTCACCCCTCCACTTT,.,TRBV4-3,TRBJ1-6,.
CASRETGSGNTIYF,TGTGCCAGCCGGGAAACAGGGAGTGGAAACACCATATATTTT,.,TRBV18,TRBJ1-3,.
CASSLLASGGVNTEAFF,TGTGCCAGCAGTTTATTGGCTTCAGGGGGCGTGAACACTGAAGCTTTCTTT,.,TRBV27,TRBJ1-1,TRBD1
CASSPEGISNQPQHF,TGTGCCAGCTCACCAGAGGGTATTAGCAATCAGCCCCAGCATTTT,.,TRBV18,TRBJ1-5,.
CASKGQLNEKLFF,TGTGCCAGCAAGGGACAGCTTAATGAAAAACTGTTTTTT,.,TRBV7-2,TRBJ1-4,TRBD1
CAWSVPGGPNEKLFF,TGTGCCTGGAGTGTGCCAGGGGGCCCTAATGAAAAACTGTTTTTT,.,TRBV30,TRBJ1-4,TRBD1
CASSLYRGGAINEQFF,TGTGCCAGCAGCCTCTACCGGGGCGGGGCCATAAATGAGCAGTTCTTC,.,TRBV11-2,TRBJ2-1,.
CAISHSGRVDNEQFF,TGTGCCATCAGCCATAGCGGGAGGGTGGACAATGAGCAGTTCTTC,.,TRBV10-3,TRBJ2-1,TRBD2
CATSDQARSGANVLTF,TGTGCCACCAGTGACCAGGCCCGCTCTGGGGCCAACGTCCTGACTTTC,.,TRBV24-1,TRBJ2-6,.
CASTETGYGQPQHF,TGTGCCAGTACTGAGACAGGTTACGGTCAGCCCCAGCATTTT,.,TRBV19,TRBJ1-5,.
CASSLARLGNTIYF,TGTGCCAGCAGCTTAGCGAGACTAGGAAACACCATATATTTT,.,TRBV7-9,TRBJ1-3,.
CASSPERGVGNQPQHF,TGTGCCAGCAGTCCTGAACGGGGGGTTGGCAATCAGCCCCAGCATTTT,.,TRBV28,TRBJ1-5,.
CSVRLTSSYNEQFF,TGCAGCGTCCGACTGACTAGCTCCTACAATGAGCAGTTCTTC,.,TRBV29-1,TRBJ2-1,.
CASSMGPFTGNTEAFF,TGTGCCAGTAGTATGGGTCCATTCACAGGGAACACTGAAGCTTTCTTT,.,TRBV19,TRBJ1-1,.
CASSPPGGRTYNEQFF,TGTGCCAGCTCACCACCGGGAGGGCGGACCTACAATGAGCAGTTCTTC,once,TRBV18,TRBJ2-1,TRBD2
CASSLGQNIYEQYF,TGTGCCAGCAGTTTGGGACAGAATATCTACGAGCAGTACTTC,once,TRBV25-1,TRBJ2-7,TRBD1
CASRLLAGGSTDAQYF,TGTGCCAGCAGACTACTAGCGGGGGGGAGCACAGATGCGCAGTATTTT,.,TRBV7-6,TRBJ2-3,TRBD2
CASSILTGGKLFF,TGTGCCAGTAGTATATTAACAGGTGGAAAACTGTTTTTT,.,TRBV19,TRBJ1-4,.
CASSLGDRGHYGYTF,TGTGCCAGCAGCTTAGGGGACAGGGGTCACTATGGCTACACCTTC,.,TRBV7-8,TRBJ1-2,TRBD1
CSASSAGPMNTEAFF,TGCAGTGCTAGTTCGGCGGGGCCGATGAACACTGAAGCTTTCTTT,.,TRBV20-1,TRBJ1-1,.
CASSFTGEQYF,TGCGCCAGCAGCTTTACAGGAGAGCAGTACTTC,once,TRBV5-1,TRBJ2-7,.
CASSSLTEDEQFF,TGTGCCAGCAGCTCCTTGACTGAGGATGAGCAGTTCTTC,.,TRBV7-9,TRBJ2-1,.
CASERQEGIQPQHF,TGTGCCAGTGAACGGCAGGAGGGAATCCAGCCCCAGCATTTT,.,TRBV19,TRBJ1-5,.
CASSSPQRPGQGVYGYTF,TGTGCCAGCAGCTCCCCTCAAAGACCGGGACAGGGAGTCTATGGCTACACCTTC,few,TRBV6-4,TRBJ1-2,TRBD1
CASSHPSTGRGYTF,TGTGCCAGCAGCCACCCCTCGACAGGGAGAGGCTACACCTTC,.,TRBV5-4,TRBJ1-2,TRBD1
CASSQRRQGSYEQYF,TGTGCCAGCAGCCAACGTCGGCAGGGGAGCTACGAGCAGTACTTC,.,TRBV6-2/TRBV6-3,TRBJ2-7,.
CASSVASGGYNEQFF,TGTGCCAGTAGTGTCGCTAGCGGGGGCTACAATGAGCAGTTCTTC,.,TRBV19,TRBJ2-1,TRBD2
CASTTSGTDYQPQHF,TGTGCCAGCACTACTTCCGGGACAGACTATCAGCCCCAGCATTTT,.,TRBV28,TRBJ1-5,TRBD1
CASSLLGQGITDTQYF,TGTGCCAGCAGCCTTTTAGGACAGGGGATCACAGATACGCAGTATTTT,.,TRBV7-3,TRBJ2-3,TRBD1
CAWSVALAGWDEQFF,TGTGCCTGGAGTGTAGCCCTAGCGGGGTGGGATGAGCAGTTCTTC,.,TRBV30,TRBJ2-1,TRBD2
CASSPDSNYGYTF,TGTGCCAGCAGCCCCGACAGCAACTATGGCTACACCTTC,.,TRBV6-5,TRBJ1-2,.
CATLTGDEKLFF,TGTGCCACCCTGACAGGGGATGAAAAACTGTTTTTT,.,TRBV28,TRBJ1-4,TRBD1
CASSAQGASTDTQYF,TGTGCCAGCAGCGCACAGGGGGCTAGCACAGATACGCAGTATTTT,.,TRBV6-2/TRBV6-3,TRBJ2-3,TRBD1
CASSLASWPGAQYF,TGTGCCAGCAGCTTGGCGTCCTGGCCGGGGGCCCAGTACTTC,.,TRBV5-8,TRBJ2-5,.
CASSLDRVRNEQFF,TGCGCCAGCAGCCTGGACAGGGTTCGGAATGAGCAGTTCTTC,once,TRBV5-1,TRBJ2-1,TRBD1
CASSPTSRGQGMSGELFF,TGTGCCAGTAGTCCCACCTCGCGAGGACAGGGGATGTCCGGGGAGCTGTTTTTT,.,TRBV19,TRBJ2-2,TRBD1
CAISETLAGQGIGAFF,TGTGCCATCAGTGAGACTCTGGCGGGACAGGGGATAGGGGCTTTCTTT,.,TRBV10-3,TRBJ1-1,TRBD1
CASSLGFGGWNTEAFF,TGTGCCAGCAGTTTAGGGTTCGGGGGTTGGAACACTGAAGCTTTCTTT,.,TRBV28,TRBJ1-1,.
CASSQAAGGVEQYF,TGTGCCAGCAGCCAAGCCGCGGGAGGGGTCGAGCAGTACTTC,.,TRBV3-1/TRBV3-2,TRBJ2-7,TRBD2